Sequencing of this T cell receptor (beta chain) was carried out in a study of PD-1 blockade in classical Hodgkin lymphoma. Notes on this clone: Its antigen is not identified.

TCRdb keeps only in-frame clones here, not all; method: immunoSEQ multiplex PCR. The sample lists about 46,000 clones; around 81% were seen once. Study outcomes and limitations: The study reported lower baseline TCR diversity in newly diagnosed patients than in healthy donors. Underlying causes for the observed repertoire differences were not defined, possibly disease activity or prior therapy.

All trial patients relapsed after autologous stem cell transplantation. Germline-derived CDR1 and CDR2 are MDHEN and SYDVKM. V lost 6 bases and J lost 4; bases outside the gene matches: 9. CDR3 length: 15 residues. This TCR was sampled from a human donor with classical Hodgkin lymphoma. The V call is TRBV28, the J call TRBJ2-1; 7 nucleotides match TRBD1. The sequences come from peripheral blood mononuclear cells (PBMCs), collected before the second cycle of nivolumab. This CDR3 is CASSGSTGIYNEQFF. The CDR3 nucleotides read TGTGCCAGCAGCGGCTCGACAGGGATTTACAATGAGCAGTTCTTC. Full variable domain (missing parts from reference TRBV28 and TRBJ2-1): DVKVTQSSRYLVKRTGEKVFLECVQDMDHENMFWYRQDPGLGLRLIYFSYDVKMKEKGDIPEGYSVSREKKERFSLILESASTNQTSMYLCASSGSTGIYNEQFFGPGTRLTVL.